This T cell receptor (beta chain) was recovered during a study of OX40 agonist ivuxolimab in advanced cancers. Some clones are missing from TCRdb's copy, which holds only in-frame ones; the method was immunoSEQ multiplex PCR. The table has under 50,000 clones, about 90% seen once. This clone was recorded a few times. Antigen unknown. Study-wide results and limits: At doses 0.1 to 3.0 mg/kg, CD4+ and CD8+ clones expanded. Antigen targets of the expanded peripheral T cells went undetermined. Patients who responded partially at 0.1-3.0 mg/kg showed clonal expansion ranking among the lowest.

Sampled blood was obtained at baseline, cycle 4 day 1, and cycle 7 day 1. This material consisted of CD4+ or CD8+ T cells sorted from blood, taken in a trial of the OX40 agonist ivuxolimab. The source is an adult with an advanced solid tumor such as melanoma, head and neck, liver or kidney cancer.

CDR3 amino acids: CASSDEIGELFF. CDR3 DNA: TGTGCCAGCAGCGACGAGATAGGGGAACTGTTTTTT. V and J are TRBV5-4 and TRBJ1-4, with a possible D match to TRBD1 (5 bases). This CDR3 is built from 12 residues. Germline V gives CDR1 SGHNT, CDR2 YYREEE (reference sequence). V lost 4 bases, J lost 12 bases, and 13 bases lay in between.